These 26 T cell receptor beta chains were all obtained from the same sample, sequenced in a study of identical twins (dated by TCRdb to about 2016). Libraries were constructed by 5' RACE. The sequencer listed for this sample is Illumina HiSeq 2000. TCRdb applied fastp at Q25 and MiXCR to the public reads, then kept only in-frame beta chains. Each CDR3 protein appears once, grouped with its most common genes and DNA. This sample gives hundreds of thousands of distinct CDR3 sequences in total; 7% of them show up just once. The top ten clonotypes cover approximately 3.6% of the sample. These data were also reused for a study on yellow fever vaccine responses in identical twins.

Material: memory (CD45RO+) T cells sorted from blood. The cell subset or site label, as the study defines it: CD45RO+ enriched T cells. The receptors were gathered from a young woman in good health.

This clonotype was seen ten or more times. The chain joins TRBV11-2 to TRBJ2-1, with 14 positions matching TRBD2. This CDR3 region has 18 residues. CDR1 and CDR2 from the germline V gene are SGHAT and FQNNGV. V was pared by 4 bases and J by 6 bases, with 11 bases of the junction left unmatched. The CDR3 bases are TGTGCCAGCAGCTCCCACGCCGGGACTAGCGGGAGTTTCAATGAGCAGTTCTTC. It yields the protein CASSSHAGTSGSFNEQFF.

There are many counts of this clonotype. V and J are TRBV3-1 and TRBJ2-4, with D perhaps matching TRBD2 (5 bases). CDR1 is LGHDT and CDR2 is YNNKEL in the germline V gene (reference sequence). The CDR3 consists of 15 residues. V was pared by 1 base and J by 4 bases, with 11 bases between. The CDR3, as DNA: TGTGCCAGCAGCCAAGGACCTTGGGAGAAAAACATTCAGTACTTC. This sequence encodes CASSQGPWEKNIQYF.

This clonotype appeared many times. The chain carries TRBV10-3 and TRBJ2-3, with unresolved D. CDR3 length: 15 amino acids. With 0 bases removed from V and 0 bases from J, the gap between germline ends came to 7 bases. Germline CDR1 ENHRY, CDR2 SYGVKD. The chain's CDR3 is CAISESAQSTDTQYF. For the CDR3, the DNA is TGTGCCATCAGTGAGTCTGCGCAGAGCACAGATACGCAGTATTTT.

This clonotype was observed at least ten times. This chain connects TRBV20-1 to TRBJ2-1, with D possibly TRBD2 on 5 matching bases. Germline CDR1 and CDR2: DFQATT and SNEGSKA (reference sequence). The V end was cut by 0 bases, the J end by 3 bases, with 12 bases between. The CDR3 spans 15 residues. CDR3 loop: CSARDWTGNYNEQFF. CDR3 nucleotide sequence: TGCAGTGCTAGAGACTGGACTGGTAACTACAATGAGCAGTTCTTC.

This clonotype turned up a few times. The chain uses TRBV28 and TRBJ2-7; 10 positions agree with TRBD1. This CDR3 has 15 amino acids. From germline, CDR1 is MDHEN and CDR2 SYDVKM. The trim removed 7 bases at V and 3 bases at J, leaving 9 bases unmatched. CDR3 residues: CASTDPGTGVYEQYV. In DNA form, the CDR3 reads TGTGCCAGCACCGACCCCGGGACAGGGGTCTACGAGCAGTACGTC.

V usage is TRBV20-1 and J usage is TRBJ1-4; D is unclear. The V end lost 6 bases, the J end lost 7 bases, and 9 bases lay between the germline ends. The CDR3 sequence is 11 residues long. CDR1 DFQATT and CDR2 SNEGSKA come from the germline V gene (reference sequence). The CDR3 here is CSARTLEKLFF. CDR3 coding DNA: TGCAGTGCCAGAACCCTTGAAAAACTGTTTTTT.

This clonotype was counted at least ten times. The rearrangement joins TRBV18 to TRBJ2-7; D gene unclear. This CDR3 is 11 amino acids long. Germline V lookup: CDR1 KGHSH, CDR2 LQKENI. V was cut by 6 bases and J by 4 bases, with 7 bases left in between. The CDR3 loop is CASSVGYEQYF. CDR3 nucleotide sequence: TGTGCCAGCTCGGTCGGATACGAGCAGTACTTC.

This clonotype was observed a handful of times. The genes are TRBV12-3 or TRBV12-4 and TRBJ1-1; a weak D match, TRBD1 (6 bases). The length of the CDR3 is 14 residues. V was trimmed by 6 bases and J by 0 bases, leaving 11 bases between them. The CDR3 nucleotides are TGTGCCAGCAGGGAGGACAGAGTGAACACTGAAGCTTTCTTT. This codes for CASREDRVNTEAFF.

This sequence joins TRBV15 and TRBJ1-5; weak D call: TRBD1 (5 bases). The CDR3 length is 17 residues. In germline, CDR1 is LNHNV, CDR2 YYDKDF (reference sequence). V was shortened by 6 bases and J by 1 base, with 19 bases between the two germline ends. The CDR3 reads CATSASQEGTSNQPQHF. DNA for the CDR3: TGTGCCACCAGTGCCTCGCAGGAGGGGACGAGCAATCAGCCCCAGCATTTT.

This clonotype was detected only a few times. The chain links TRBV5-1 to TRBJ1-2; TRBD1 aligns across 9 bases. V gave up 7 bases and J gave up 5 bases; unmatched junction bases: 9. The CDR3 runs 14 residues. Germline V gene sequence: CDR1 SGHRS, CDR2 YFSETQ. The CDR3 reads CASHDQGQGYGYTF. The CDR3, as DNA: TGCGCCAGCCACGATCAGGGACAGGGATATGGCTACACCTTC.

The chain couples TRBV25-1 to TRBJ1-1, with unresolved D. The germline gives CDR1 MGHDK, CDR2 SYGVNS. There are 14 residues in the CDR3. V gave up 6 bases and J gave up 5 bases, with 16 bases separating them. CDR3: CASSNKGLVTEAFF. The CDR3 DNA is TGTGCCAGCAGCAACAAAGGGTTGGTTACTGAAGCTTTCTTT.

This chain connects TRBV15 to TRBJ2-5; a possible D gene is TRBD2 (6 bases). Trimming removed 5 bases from V and 4 bases from J, with 26 bases in between. The CDR3 runs to 18 residues. The germline V gene has CDR1 LNHNV and CDR2 YYDKDF (reference sequence). CDR3 DNA: TGTGCCACCAGCTCGGGAGAGGGGCCGTCCCCCCAGGGAGAGACCCAGTACTTC. Amino acid sequence: CATSSGEGPSPQGETQYF.

The V and J genes are TRBV24-1 and TRBJ2-3; D is unresolved. The germline V gene has CDR1 KGHDR and CDR2 SFDVKD. This CDR3 region has 15 residues. Deletions cut 10 bases from V and 0 bases from J, with 16 bases between. For the CDR3, the DNA is TGTGCCACTCGTAAGGGCGGAGCTAGCACAGATACGCAGTATTTT. Translating gives CATRKGGASTDTQYF.

This clonotype was found many times. This chain links TRBV11-2 with TRBJ2-1, with no clear D. In germline, CDR1 is SGHAT, CDR2 FQNNGV. Trimming stripped 9 bases from V and 0 bases from J, with 12 bases between. The CDR3 covers 14 residues. In nucleotides, the CDR3 is TGTGCCAGTCTTCCCTCGAGCTCCTACAATGAGCAGTTCTTC. It is translated as CASLPSSSYNEQFF. The entire variable domain, with the rest obtained from reference TRBV11-2 and TRBJ2-1, is as follows: EAGVAQSPRYKIIEKRQSVAFWCNPISGHATLYWYQQILGQGPKLLIQFQNNGVVDDSQLPKDRFSAERLKGVDSTLKIQPAKLEDSAVYLCASLPSSSYNEQFFGPGTRLTVL.

This clonotype was seen a handful of times. The DNA of the CDR3 is TGCAGCGTACGTTGGACAGGGGACCACTACGAGCAGTACTTC. Translated: CSVRWTGDHYEQYF. This rearrangement joins TRBV29-1 to TRBJ2-7; 9 bases are a match to TRBD1. Germline assignment: CDR1 SQVTM and CDR2 ANQGSEA. The CDR3 consists of 14 residues. The J segment lost 3 bases and the V segment lost 6 bases, leaving 9 bases of the junction unmatched.

This clonotype has ten or more counts. The chain couples TRBV12-3 or TRBV12-4 to TRBJ1-2; D gene ambiguous. This CDR3 has 13 amino acids. V shed 5 bases and J shed 3 bases, with 10 bases lying between them. The CDR3 DNA follows: TGTGCCAGCAGTCTCCGGGCAGACTATGGCTACACCTTC. It translates to CASSLRADYGYTF.

Ten or more counts support this clonotype. J is TRBJ1-2 and V is TRBV29-1, with no clear D. Germline loops: CDR1 SQVTM, CDR2 ANQGSEA. The V end lost 7 bases, the J end lost 5 bases, and 11 bases lay between the germline ends. This CDR3 region has 11 residues. Here the CDR3 reads CSGLNSYGYTF. In nucleotides, the CDR3 is TGCAGCGGCCTGAACAGTTATGGCTACACCTTC.

This clonotype was observed many times. The chain carries TRBV5-1 and TRBJ1-5; D perhaps matches TRBD1 (5 bases). The CDR3 runs 16 residues. The germline V gene has CDR1 SGHRS and CDR2 YFSETQ. V dropped 0 bases and J dropped 4 bases, with 14 bases sitting between them. Here the CDR3 DNA reads TGCGCCAGCAGCTTGGAAGCCATGGGGGGTAATCAGCCCCAGCATTTT. Amino acids: CASSLEAMGGNQPQHF.

The V gene is TRBV3-1, the J gene TRBJ2-1; D perhaps matches TRBD1 (5 bases). The CDR3 runs 17 residues. V gave up 2 bases and J gave up 7 bases, with 21 bases separating them. CDR1 and CDR2 (germline): LGHDT, YNNKEL (reference sequence). The CDR3 DNA sequence: TGTGCCAGCAGCCAATATGCAGGAAGGGGCCCAGCGAATGAGCAGTTCTTC. It yields the protein CASSQYAGRGPANEQFF.

V gene TRBV12-3 or TRBV12-4 combines with J gene TRBJ1-1; D not certain. V lost 3 bases and J 2 bases, leaving 16 bases between the germline ends. The CDR3 spans 16 residues. CDR3 loop: CASSFSNKKANTEAFF. The DNA of the CDR3 is TGTGCCAGCAGTTTTTCTAATAAAAAGGCAAACACTGAAGCTTTCTTT.

This clonotype occurred a few times. V and J are TRBV3-1 and TRBJ2-5; D is uncertain. Deletions cut 6 bases from V and 6 bases from J, with 17 bases between. This CDR3 region has 14 residues. Germline V lookup: CDR1 LGHDT, CDR2 YNNKEL (reference sequence). The CDR3 DNA sequence: TGTGCCAGCAGTCCAATCGTGGACCTCCAGACCCAGTACTTC. It codes for CASSPIVDLQTQYF.

This chain connects TRBV2 to TRBJ2-1; 9 bases line up with TRBD2. This CDR3 contains 14 residues. The germline CDR1 and CDR2 sequences are SNHLY and FYNNEI. V lost 8 bases and J lost 4; bases outside the gene matches: 6. The CDR3 reads CASSGTSQYNEQFF. The CDR3, as DNA: TGTGCCAGCTCTGGGACTAGCCAATACAATGAGCAGTTCTTC.

This chain connects TRBV10-3 to TRBJ2-2; 10 nucleotides line up with TRBD2. There are 14 residues in the CDR3. V shed 5 bases, J shed 7 bases, and the junction held 4 bases outside the gene matches. Per germline, CDR1 ENHRY and CDR2 SYGVKD. CDR3 amino acids: CAISSGGAIGELFF. The CDR3 DNA sequence: TGTGCCATCAGTAGCGGGGGGGCCATCGGGGAGCTGTTTTTT.

This clonotype has only a few counts. The genes are TRBV7-9 and TRBJ1-6; D not certain. The length of the CDR3 is 14 residues. Trimming removed 1 base at V and 11 bases at J, with 12 bases between. The germline V gene has CDR1 SEHNR and CDR2 FQNEAQ (reference sequence). The chain's CDR3 is CASSLGGVGAPLHF. CDR3 DNA: TGTGCCAGCAGCTTAGGGGGTGTCGGAGCACCCCTCCACTTT.

There are a few counts of this clonotype. The rearrangement links TRBV2 to TRBJ2-2, with no clear D. V was clipped by 5 bases and J by 4 bases, with 11 bases between them. The CDR3 extends over 14 amino acids. Germline V gene lookup returns CDR1 SNHLY and CDR2 FYNNEI. In DNA form, the CDR3 reads TGTGCCAGCAGTTACTGGGAAGGCACCGGGGAGCTGTTTTTT. Its translation is CASSYWEGTGELFF.

V and J are TRBV28 and TRBJ2-3; D is ambiguous. Germline loops: CDR1 MDHEN, CDR2 SYDVKM. This CDR3 region has 18 residues. The germline V and J ends were trimmed by 7 bases and 4 bases, with 27 bases remaining between them. For the CDR3, the DNA is TGTGCCAGCATGGGCCCGTCTTTCGGCTCTCATGAGGCAGATACGCAGTATTTT. The encoded protein is CASMGPSFGSHEADTQYF. Full variable domain (remainder filled in from reference TRBV28 and TRBJ2-3): DVKVTQSSRYLVKRTGEKVFLECVQDMDHENMFWYRQDPGLGLRLIYFSYDVKMKEKGDIPEGYSVSREKKERFSLILESASTNQTSMYLCASMGPSFGSHEADTQYFGPGTRLTVL.